These 12 T cell receptor beta chains originate from one sample sequenced in a study of T cells expressing NK-cell markers. From its re-call of the 5' RACE reads, TCRdb lists each CDR3 protein once, without DNA. The sample totals some 190,000 distinct CDR3 sequences; its top ten clones hold 20% to 25%. The source material was blood T cells: a sorted CD56 or NKG2C T cell subset, CD4+ or CD8+ T cells, or bulk PBMC T cells (not recorded which). These receptors were obtained from a man aged 18 to 69 in good health.

This sequence joins TRBV28 and TRBJ2-2; TCRdb names TRBD1, which stays unverified in the absence of DNA. Per the germline V gene, CDR1 is MDHEN and CDR2 is SYDVKM. The CDR3 length is 14 residues. The CDR3 reads CASSFSSLGRELFF. Supplemented by reference TRBV28 and TRBJ2-2, the full variable domain reads DVKVTQSSRYLVKRTGEKVFLECVQDMDHENMFWYRQDPGLGLRLIYFSYDVKMKEKGDIPEGYSVSREKKERFSLILESASTNQTSMYLCASSFSSLGRELFFGEGSRLTVL.

The J gene is TRBJ2-7, the V gene TRBV27; TCRdb gives TRBD2 as the D gene, but with no DNA this cannot be confirmed. Germline V gives CDR1 MNHEY, CDR2 SMNVEV (reference sequence). This CDR3 has 16 amino acids. The CDR3 here is CASSLSFRGGNSEQYF.

The rearrangement uses TRBV11-1 and TRBJ2-1; no DNA is available, so the TRBD1 call from TCRdb remains unchecked. Germline-derived CDR1 and CDR2 are SGHAT and FQDESV (reference sequence). This CDR3 is 18 amino acids long. The CDR3 sequence: CASSYHEGAGGEYNEQFF.

The genes are TRBV11-2 and TRBJ2-1. CDR1 is SGHAT and CDR2 is FQNNGV in the germline V gene. The length of the CDR3 is 13 residues. The CDR3 here is CASSLSIVAEAFF.

The chain links TRBV4-1 to TRBJ2-3; TCRdb's D call of TRBD1 is untestable without DNA. CDR3 length equals 19 residues. The V gene's germline CDR1 is MGHRA and CDR2 YSYEKL. CDR3: CASSQDPPDVIGSTDTQYF.

The chain is built from TRBV19 and TRBJ2-5. The CDR3 loop spans 15 amino acids. CDR1 is LNHDA and CDR2 is SQIVND in the germline V gene (reference sequence). The CDR3 spells CASSIVDSPQETQYF.

The rearrangement links TRBV20-1 to TRBJ1-3. Germline-derived CDR1 and CDR2 are DFQATT and SNEGSKA (reference sequence). This CDR3 is built from 15 residues. This chain's CDR3 is CSARDFRNSGNTIYF.

The chain links TRBV25-1 to TRBJ1-6; TCRdb outputs TRBD1, but without DNA this stays unchecked. CDR1 and CDR2 (germline): MGHDK, SYGVNS. The CDR3 length is 17 residues. This chain's CDR3 is CASSVTERTGNNSPLHF.

The CDR3 loop is CASSERGSSTDTQYF. The V gene is TRBV6-1, the J gene TRBJ2-3. The germline V gene has CDR1 MNHNS and CDR2 SASEGT. This CDR3 has 15 amino acids.

CDR3 protein: CASSRYREGTEAFF. The chain couples TRBV19 to TRBJ1-1. This CDR3 has 14 amino acids. Germline V lookup: CDR1 LNHDA, CDR2 SQIVND (reference sequence).

V usage is TRBV27 and J usage is TRBJ2-3; TCRdb's D call of TRBD1 is untestable without DNA. Germline CDR1 is MNHEY and CDR2 is SMNVEV (reference sequence). The CDR3 is 15 amino acids. CDR3 protein: CASSLGRGLRDTQYF.

This rearrangement joins TRBV13 to TRBJ2-5; the TCRdb D gene call, TRBD1, has no DNA to confirm it. Germline V gives CDR1 PRHDT, CDR2 FYEKMQ (reference sequence). The CDR3 has 14 residues. The CDR3 reads CASSTRQVSETQYF. The whole variable domain, remainder taken from reference TRBV13 and TRBJ2-5, is AAGVIQSPRHLIKEKRETATLKCYPIPRHDTVYWYQQGPGQDPQFLISFYEKMQSDKGSIPDRFSAQQFSDYHSELNMSSLELGDSALYFCASSTRQVSETQYFGPGTRLLVL.